These 18 T cell receptor beta chains originate from one sample sequenced in a study of beta chain features in type 1 diabetes. Reverse transcribing all isolated RNA meant expressed TCRB transcripts were sequenced. Only in-frame clones appear in the TCRdb table, and some are missing; sequencing was by immunoSEQ multiplex PCR. This repertoire shows tens of thousands of clones, approximately 64% found once; its top ten account for 2% to 2.5%. These receptors have no identified antigens. Study-level results: Significant though moderate, a shortening of TCRB CDR3s appeared in all four CD4+ subsets of Type 1 diabetes patients.

The sequencing input was Tregs from blood. These receptors came from a woman aged 25 to 39 with type 1 diabetes.

The CDR3 DNA sequence: TGTGCCAGCAGCTTGAGGAGGGACTATGGCTACACCTTC. Translation gives CASSLRRDYGYTF. The chain combines TRBV7-9 with TRBJ1-2; D gene ambiguous. The V end lost 3 bases, the J end lost 3 bases, and 8 bases lay between the germline ends. The CDR3 is 13 residues long. Germline CDR1 is SEHNR and CDR2 is FQNEAQ (reference sequence).

This clone is medium-sized in the sample. The chain has TRBV5-6 and TRBJ1-4; a weak D match, TRBD1 (6 bases). The CDR3 length is 16 residues. V lost 3 bases to trimming and J lost 5 bases, with 17 bases between them. The germline V gene has CDR1 SGHDT and CDR2 YYEEEE. The CDR3 sequence: CASSSSIQGPNEKLFF. In nucleotides, the CDR3 is TGTGCCAGCAGCTCCTCTATACAGGGTCCAAATGAAAAACTGTTTTTT.

The rearrangement links TRBV29-1 to TRBJ1-2, with D perhaps matching TRBD1 (5 bases). This CDR3 has 14 residues. Germline-derived CDR1 and CDR2 are SQVTM and ANQGSEA. Trimming shortened V by 5 bases and J by 2 bases, and 15 bases separated the two germline ends. CDR3 region: CSVLNRPLNYGYTF. CDR3 bases: TGCAGCGTTCTAAACAGGCCCCTAAACTATGGCTACACCTTC.

This chain connects TRBV28 to TRBJ2-7, with TRBD2 identical over 7 bases. V shed 6 bases, J shed 5 bases, and the junction held 13 bases outside the gene matches. Germline lookup yields CDR1 MDHEN and CDR2 SYDVKM. This CDR3 is 15 amino acids long. The CDR3 bases are TGTGCCAGCAGGTTTAACTGGGGAGGGGCCCACGAGCAGTACTTC. Translation: CASRFNWGGAHEQYF.

The rearrangement links TRBV18 to TRBJ2-7; a possible D gene is TRBD1 (5 bases). V lost 5 bases to trimming and J lost 6 bases, with 14 bases between them. The germline gives CDR1 KGHSH, CDR2 LQKENI. CDR3 length: 13 residues. The CDR3 bases are TGTGCCAGCTCAGCCGACCCAGGGTCCGAGCAGTACTTC. Protein product: CASSADPGSEQYF.

The V and J genes are TRBV28 and TRBJ1-5; 9 bases line up with TRBD1. V gave up 2 bases and J gave up 6 bases; unmatched junction bases: 5. The CDR3 runs to 15 residues. Germline CDR1 reads MDHEN; CDR2 reads SYDVKM. CDR3 sequence reads: CASSLGTGSGQPQHF. The CDR3 coding sequence is TGTGCCAGCAGTTTAGGGACAGGGTCCGGTCAGCCCCAGCATTTT.

The chain links TRBV13 to TRBJ2-3; a possible D gene is TRBD2 (6 bases). Germline assignment: CDR1 PRHDT and CDR2 FYEKMQ (reference sequence). The CDR3 is made up of 15 amino acids. V dropped 5 bases and J dropped 0 bases, with 12 bases sitting between them. The CDR3 nucleotides are TGTGCCAGCAGCGAAAGAAGCGGGAGCACAGATACGCAGTATTTT. It is translated as CASSERSGSTDTQYF.

This chain connects TRBV5-1 to TRBJ1-6; 7 nucleotides align to TRBD1. The CDR3 is made up of 14 amino acids. Germline V gene lookup returns CDR1 SGHRS and CDR2 YFSETQ. With V trimmed by 3 bases and J by 10 bases, 7 bases remained unmatched. The CDR3 nucleotides are TGCGCCAGCAGCTCCGACAGGGTCGGCTCACCCCTCCACTTT. Protein product: CASSSDRVGSPLHF. The variable domain in full, with the rest retrieved from reference TRBV5-1 and TRBJ1-6, is KAGVTQTPRYLIKTRGQQVTLSCSPISGHRSVSWYQQTPGQGLQFLFEYFSETQRNKGNFPGRFSGRQFSNSRSEMNVSTLELGDSALYLCASSSDRVGSPLHFGNGTRLTVT.

The chain recombines TRBV28 with TRBJ1-2, with TRBD1 identical over 8 bases. V trimming: 5 bases; J trimming: 6 bases; junction bases outside the gene matches: 5. Per germline, CDR1 MDHEN and CDR2 SYDVKM. CDR3 length: 13 amino acids. The CDR3 here is CASSGQGRDGYTF. The CDR3 DNA sequence: TGTGCCAGCAGTGGACAGGGTCGGGATGGCTACACCTTC.

The chain uses TRBV29-1 and TRBJ2-7; maybe TRBD1 (5 bases). The CDR3 is 12 residues long. The V gene lost 7 bases and the J gene lost 2 bases, with 12 bases spanning the gap. Germline V CDR1 and CDR2: SQVTM, ANQGSEA. CDR3 nucleotide sequence: TGCAGCGCTTACAGGCGACCCTACGAGCAGTACTTC. It encodes CSAYRRPYEQYF.

The rearrangement joins TRBV27 to TRBJ2-1; 11 bases are shared with TRBD2. The germline V gene has CDR1 MNHEY and CDR2 SMNVEV (reference sequence). Trimming removed 5 bases from V and 2 bases from J; junction bases left unmatched: 2. This CDR3 contains 15 residues. CDR3 nucleotide sequence: TGTGCCAGCAGTCGACTAGCGGGACCCTACAATGAGCAGTTCTTC. Protein: CASSRLAGPYNEQFF.

There are a few counts of this clone. V is TRBV5-4 and J is TRBJ2-2; 10 nucleotides match TRBD2. The CDR3 sequence is 17 residues long. Germline lookup yields CDR1 SGHNT and CDR2 YYREEE (reference sequence). V lost 0 bases and J lost 1; bases outside the gene matches: 3. The DNA of the CDR3 is TGTGCCAGCAGCTTGGCCCTAGCGGGAGTGAACACCGGGGAGCTGTTTTTT. Protein product: CASSLALAGVNTGELFF.

This clone was observed a few times. The chain joins TRBV30 to TRBJ2-7; 9 bases map to TRBD1. CDR1 is GTSNPN, CDR2 SVGIG, per germline (reference sequence). V gave up 3 bases and J gave up 2 bases; unmatched junction bases: 8. This CDR3 contains 15 residues. The CDR3 nucleotides read TGTGCCTGGAGGGGACAGGGAATATGGGCCTACGAGCAGTACTTC. Translated, it gives CAWRGQGIWAYEQYF.

The chain joins TRBV30 to TRBJ2-7; D might be TRBD2 (6 bases). V was clipped by 2 bases and J by 2 bases, with 19 bases between them. Germline V gene lookup returns CDR1 GTSNPN and CDR2 SVGIG (reference sequence). The CDR3 consists of 16 residues. The CDR3 coding sequence is TGTGCCTGGAGTATCCTAGCGAATCGAATTCCCTACGAGCAGTACTTC. Translated, it gives CAWSILANRIPYEQYF.

This chain connects TRBV6-1 to TRBJ2-7; maybe TRBD2 (5 bases). This CDR3 comprises 12 residues. In germline, CDR1 is MNHNS, CDR2 SASEGT. Trimming cost V 10 bases and J 4 bases, with 14 bases left between them. The CDR3 DNA sequence: TGTGCCATCAATGAGGGCGGGTACGAGCAGTACTTC. Translation gives CAINEGGYEQYF.

This clone was detected a few times. CDR3 sequence reads: CASSEVTGSNQPQHF. The DNA of the CDR3 is TGTGCCAGCAGTGAAGTTACAGGTAGCAATCAGCCCCAGCATTTT. J is TRBJ1-5 and V is TRBV2; D possibly corresponds to TRBD1 (5 bases). Trimming stripped 1 base from V and 0 bases from J, with 7 bases between. CDR1 SNHLY and CDR2 FYNNEI come from the germline V gene. This CDR3 has 15 amino acids.

This sequence joins TRBV5-1 and TRBJ2-2, with TRBD2 matching over 15 bases. Trimming took 2 bases from V and 7 from J; bases not matched to a gene: 6. Per germline, CDR1 SGHRS and CDR2 YFSETQ. This CDR3 has 17 residues. CDR3 sequence (DNA): TGCGCCAGCAGCTTCCTGGGACTAGCGGGAGGAATCGGGGAGCTGTTTTTT. It encodes CASSFLGLAGGIGELFF. Complete variable domain (other parts from reference TRBV5-1 and TRBJ2-2): KAGVTQTPRYLIKTRGQQVTLSCSPISGHRSVSWYQQTPGQGLQFLFEYFSETQRNKGNFPGRFSGRQFSNSRSEMNVSTLELGDSALYLCASSFLGLAGGIGELFFGEGSRLTVL.

The table lists this clone with a few counts. This chain connects TRBV27 to TRBJ2-7; 8 bases map to TRBD2. CDR1 and CDR2 (germline): MNHEY, SMNVEV (reference sequence). V lost 8 bases, J lost 6 bases, and 15 bases stayed unmatched. The CDR3 runs to 15 residues. CDR3 in DNA: TGTGCCAGCCTTCGAAGCGGGAGACAGACCTCCGAGCAGTACTTC. Translated: CASLRSGRQTSEQYF.